Sequencing of this TCR beta chain was carried out in a study of identical twins. Each CDR3 protein gets one entry after TCRdb re-called the 5' RACE reads with MiXCR. The data contain around 200,000 distinct CDR3 sequences, approximately 9% of them singletons. Comment on this clonotype: Germline and junction disagree at one end, which may indicate a read error.

In germline, CDR1 is SGHRS, CDR2 YFSETQ. CDR3 length: 11 amino acids. The clonotype was recovered from a woman aged 18-29 years in good health. The genes are TRBV5-1 and TRBJ2-3; D remains unclear. Sequencing input: memory (CD45RO+) T cells sorted from blood. This CDR3 reads CSSSLADTQYF. Here the CDR3 DNA reads TGCTCCAGCAGCTTGGCAGATACGCAGTATTTT.